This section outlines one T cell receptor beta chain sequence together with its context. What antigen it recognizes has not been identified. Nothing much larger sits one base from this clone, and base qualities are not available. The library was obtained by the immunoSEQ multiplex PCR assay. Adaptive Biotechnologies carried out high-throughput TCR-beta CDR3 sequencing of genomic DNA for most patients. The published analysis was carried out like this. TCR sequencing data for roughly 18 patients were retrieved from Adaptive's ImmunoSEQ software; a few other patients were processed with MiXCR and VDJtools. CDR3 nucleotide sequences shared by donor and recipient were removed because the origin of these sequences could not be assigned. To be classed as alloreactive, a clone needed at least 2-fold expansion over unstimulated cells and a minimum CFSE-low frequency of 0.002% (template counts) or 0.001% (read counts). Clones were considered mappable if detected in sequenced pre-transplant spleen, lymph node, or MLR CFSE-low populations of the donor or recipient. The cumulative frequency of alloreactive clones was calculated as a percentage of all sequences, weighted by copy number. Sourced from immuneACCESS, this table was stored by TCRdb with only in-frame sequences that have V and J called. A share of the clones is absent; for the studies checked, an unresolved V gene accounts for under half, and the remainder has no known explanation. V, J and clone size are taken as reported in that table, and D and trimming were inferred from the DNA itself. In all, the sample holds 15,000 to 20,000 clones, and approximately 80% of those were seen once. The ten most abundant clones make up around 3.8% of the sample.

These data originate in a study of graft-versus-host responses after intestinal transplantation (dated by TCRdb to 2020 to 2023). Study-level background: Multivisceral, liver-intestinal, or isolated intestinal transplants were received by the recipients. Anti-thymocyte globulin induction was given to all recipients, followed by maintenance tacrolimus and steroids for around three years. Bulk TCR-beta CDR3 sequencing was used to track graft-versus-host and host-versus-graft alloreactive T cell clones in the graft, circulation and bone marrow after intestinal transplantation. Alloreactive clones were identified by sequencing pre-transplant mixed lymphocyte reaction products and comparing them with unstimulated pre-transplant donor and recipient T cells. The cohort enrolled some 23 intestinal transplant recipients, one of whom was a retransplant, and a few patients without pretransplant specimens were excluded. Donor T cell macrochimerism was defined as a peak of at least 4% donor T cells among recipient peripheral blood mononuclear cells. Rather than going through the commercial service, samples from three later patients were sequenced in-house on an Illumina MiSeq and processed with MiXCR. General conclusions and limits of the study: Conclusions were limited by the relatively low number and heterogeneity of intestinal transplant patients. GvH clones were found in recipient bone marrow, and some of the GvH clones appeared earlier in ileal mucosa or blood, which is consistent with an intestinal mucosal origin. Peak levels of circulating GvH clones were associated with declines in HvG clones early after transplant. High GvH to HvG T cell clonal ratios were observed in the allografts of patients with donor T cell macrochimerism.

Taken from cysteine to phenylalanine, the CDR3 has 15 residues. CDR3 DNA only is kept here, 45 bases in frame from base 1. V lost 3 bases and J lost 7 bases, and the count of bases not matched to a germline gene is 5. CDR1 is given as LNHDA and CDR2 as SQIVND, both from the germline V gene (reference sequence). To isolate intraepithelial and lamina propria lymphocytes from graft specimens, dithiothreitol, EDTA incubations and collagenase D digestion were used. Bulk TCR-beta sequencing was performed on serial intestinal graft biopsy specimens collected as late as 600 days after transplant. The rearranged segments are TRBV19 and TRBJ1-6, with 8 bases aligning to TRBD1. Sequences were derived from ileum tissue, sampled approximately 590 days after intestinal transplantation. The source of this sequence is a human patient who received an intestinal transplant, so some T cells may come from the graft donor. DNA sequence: TGTGCCAGTAGTATCCCTGGACAGGGAAATTCACCCCTCCACTTT. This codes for CASSIPGQGNSPLHF.